The 22 T cell receptor beta chains below were found in one sample sequenced in a study of shared clonotypes between healthy human individuals. Profiled with immunoSEQ multiplex PCR; TCRdb holds only in-frame clones, not every one. This repertoire shows about 1.1 million clones, around 77% found once; its top ten account for 0.89%. Sequencing used memory CD4+ T cells from PBMCs. Subset defined: CD45RA-negative fraction. Receptors originate from a man aged 18 to 29 in good health. Some clones in this sample may be carry-over from other donors' samples.

The chain uses TRBV11-2 and TRBJ2-7, with 8 bases aligning to TRBD2. V dropped 4 bases and J dropped 4; count of bases not matched to a gene: 9. Germline CDR1 and CDR2: SGHAT and FQNNGV. CDR3 length: 15 residues. This CDR3 is CASSSIKGLGYEQYF. CDR3 in DNA: TGTGCCAGCAGCTCAATCAAGGGACTAGGATACGAGCAGTACTTC.

The chain is built from TRBV27 and TRBJ2-5; possibly TRBD1 or TRBD2 for D (6 bases each). Germline V gives CDR1 MNHEY, CDR2 SMNVEV (reference sequence). Deletions cut 2 bases from V and 4 bases from J, with 14 bases between. The CDR3 is 15 residues long. CDR3 sequence: CASSLVGGIIETQYF. For the CDR3, the DNA is TGTGCCAGCAGTTTAGTAGGGGGGATAATAGAGACCCAGTACTTC.

V and J are TRBV2 and TRBJ1-5; D is unclear. The germline V and J ends were trimmed by 9 bases and 7 bases, with 10 bases remaining between them. Germline-derived CDR1 and CDR2 are SNHLY and FYNNEI. CDR3 size: 11 residues. The chain's CDR3 is CASGLGQPQHF. CDR3 sequence (DNA): TGTGCCAGTGGCCTAGGGCAGCCCCAGCATTTT. Full variable domain (outside the CDR3, taken from reference TRBV2 and TRBJ1-5): EPEVTQTPSHQVTQMGQEVILRCVPISNHLYFYWYRQILGQKVEFLVSFYNNEISEKSEIFDDQFSVERPDGSNFTLKIRSTKLEDSAMYFCASGLGQPQHFGDGTRLSIL.

The V gene is TRBV5-1, the J gene TRBJ2-3; 10 nucleotides align to TRBD1. The CDR3 extends over 13 amino acids. CDR1 SGHRS and CDR2 YFSETQ come from the germline V gene. V was pared by 5 bases and J by 4 bases, with 1 base of the junction left unmatched. The CDR3 DNA reads TGCGCCAGCAGTGGGACAGGGGCAGATACGCAGTATTTT. Translation: CASSGTGADTQYF.

The chain couples TRBV10-2 to TRBJ1-4, with 8 positions matching TRBD1. After removal of 6 bases from V and 8 bases from J, the junction contained 11 bases not matched to a gene. Germline V gives CDR1 WSHSY, CDR2 SAAADI. The length of the CDR3 is 15 residues. In DNA form, the CDR3 reads TGCGCCAGCAGCGGCGGGACAGGAGTACGGGAAAAACTGTTTTTT. Its protein product is CASSGGTGVREKLFF.

This chain links TRBV5-6 with TRBJ1-4; TRBD1 might be the D (6 bases). The CDR3 is made up of 15 amino acids. Germline V gene sequence: CDR1 SGHDT, CDR2 YYEEEE. V lost 5 bases, J lost 4 bases, and 15 bases lay in between. CDR3 DNA sequence: TGTGCCAGCAGTCGACTGGGGGCTGTTAATGAAAAACTGTTTTTT. Residues: CASSRLGAVNEKLFF.

The chain employs TRBV30 and TRBJ2-3; D unresolved. Germline V gene sequence: CDR1 GTSNPN, CDR2 SVGIG (reference sequence). The CDR3 is 12 residues long. The V end was cut by 8 bases, the J end by 0 bases, with 9 bases between. The CDR3 sequence is CAGTDSTDTQYF. The CDR3 DNA follows: TGTGCCGGAACGGATAGCACAGATACGCAGTATTTT.

This clone appeared once. The chain uses TRBV6-1 and TRBJ1-2; D remains ambiguous. The CDR3 has 13 residues. CDR1 MNHNS and CDR2 SASEGT come from the germline V gene. The ends were cut back, 2 bases at V and 8 bases at J, with 12 bases in the middle. The CDR3 spells CASSESRGSGYTF. DNA of the CDR3: TGTGCCAGCAGTGAAAGCCGAGGGTCCGGCTACACCTTC.

This sequence joins TRBV10-3 and TRBJ1-5; the D gene is possibly TRBD1 (5 bases). CDR1 is ENHRY, CDR2 SYGVKD, per germline. The CDR3 spans 14 residues. V dropped 6 bases and J dropped 7 bases, with 16 bases sitting between them. The CDR3 region has the DNA TGTGCCATCAGCGACCTTGGGTGGGACCAGCCCCAGCATTTT. This translates into CAISDLGWDQPQHF.

This clone has only one observation. This chain connects TRBV7-3 to TRBJ2-3, with D possibly matching TRBD1 (5 bases). The germline V gene has CDR1 SGHTA and CDR2 FQGTGA. This CDR3 spans 14 amino acids. V was trimmed by 5 bases and J by 2 bases, leaving 11 bases between them. The CDR3 is CASSRQPNTDTQYF. The CDR3 DNA reads TGTGCCAGCAGCCGACAGCCAAACACAGATACGCAGTATTTT.

About this clone: Other DNA sequences in the sample encode the same CDR3. This chain joins TRBV5-4 and TRBJ1-5; D not resolved. Germline CDR1 is SGHNT and CDR2 is YYREEE (reference sequence). The CDR3 covers 15 residues. The V end lost 4 bases, the J end lost 1 base, and 12 bases lay between the germline ends. This CDR3 is CASSLGGGSNQPQHF. CDR3 in DNA: TGTGCCAGCAGCCTCGGTGGCGGGAGCAATCAGCCCCAGCATTTT.

The CDR3 spells CASSNVVGRETQYF. In DNA form, the CDR3 reads TGTGCCAGCAGCAACGTTGTAGGTCGGGAGACCCAGTACTTC. V usage is TRBV6-5 and J usage is TRBJ2-5, with D uncertain. This CDR3 region has 14 residues. Germline CDR1 is MNHEY and CDR2 is SVGAGI. Trimming left V 6 bases short and J 5 bases short, with 16 bases between.

Written as DNA, the CDR3 is TGTGCCAGCAGTCCCAGCGACAGATATGGCTACACCTTC. Protein: CASSPSDRYGYTF. V and J are TRBV28 and TRBJ1-2; perhaps TRBD1 as D (5 bases). The length of the CDR3 is 13 residues. Germline CDR1 and CDR2: MDHEN and SYDVKM. Trimming removed 5 bases from V and 5 bases from J, with 12 bases in between.

The V and J genes are TRBV30 and TRBJ2-1, with 8 bases matching TRBD1. V shed 5 bases, J shed 0 bases, and the junction held 6 bases outside the gene matches. The CDR3 runs to 15 residues. Germline CDR1 and CDR2: GTSNPN and SVGIG (reference sequence). The CDR3, as DNA: TGTGCCTGGGGATCCGGGACAGGCTCCTACAATGAGCAGTTCTTC. Translating it yields CAWGSGTGSYNEQFF.

About this clone itself: This same CDR3 is encoded by further DNA sequences in the sample. This chain joins TRBV7-2 and TRBJ1-3; D is unclear. The V and J ends lost 5 bases and 4 bases respectively, with 6 bases between them. Germline values: CDR1 SGHTA, CDR2 FQGNSA. CDR3 length: 12 amino acids. For the CDR3, the DNA is TGTGCCAGCAGCCTTGACGGAAACACCATATATTTT. Translated, it gives CASSLDGNTIYF.

The rearrangement joins TRBV6-6 to TRBJ2-3; 8 nucleotides match TRBD1. The CDR3 totals 15 residues. Germline CDR1 and CDR2: MNHNY and SVGAGI (reference sequence). V lost 5 bases to trimming and J lost 2 bases; unmatched junction nucleotides: 6. Here the CDR3 DNA reads TGTGCCAGCAGTCCCCAGACAGGGGCCACAGATACGCAGTATTTT. Encoded protein: CASSPQTGATDTQYF.

Details on this clone: The identical CDR3 is also encoded by other nucleotide sequences in the sample. The CDR3 DNA reads TGTGCCAGCAGTTACTCAGGGACGGGGGGATACGAGCAGTACTTC. Protein product: CASSYSGTGGYEQYF. The chain couples TRBV6-5 to TRBJ2-7; TRBD2 matches at 7 bases. This CDR3 has 15 residues. J was trimmed by 4 bases and V by 0 bases; bases with no gene match: 6. CDR1 and CDR2 (germline): MNHEY, SVGAGI.

This rearrangement joins TRBV30 to TRBJ2-4; 10 bases agree with TRBD1. The CDR3 is 13 amino acids. Unmatched junction bases numbered 9, after V lost 7 bases and J lost 9 bases. Germline values: CDR1 GTSNPN, CDR2 SVGIG (reference sequence). The DNA for the CDR3 is TGTGCCTCTAAGACAGGGGGCGGTAGCATTCAGTACTTC. Translation: CASKTGGGSIQYF.

The V gene is TRBV27, the J gene TRBJ2-3; D perhaps matches TRBD2 (5 bases). From germline, CDR1 is MNHEY and CDR2 SMNVEV (reference sequence). The CDR3 is made up of 13 amino acids. V shed 6 bases and J shed 7 bases, with 14 bases lying between them. Here the CDR3 reads CASRSTSGYTQYF. CDR3 coding DNA: TGTGCCAGCAGGTCCACTAGTGGTTATACGCAGTATTTT.

CDR3 loop: CASSTGGRNIQYF. CDR3 in DNA: TGTGCCAGTAGTACGGGGGGCAGAAACATTCAGTACTTC. The chain links TRBV19 to TRBJ2-4, with D perhaps matching TRBD2 (7 bases). With 4 bases removed from V and 6 bases from J, the gap between germline ends came to 10 bases. Germline CDR1 LNHDA, CDR2 SQIVND (reference sequence). The CDR3 consists of 13 residues.

The chain recombines TRBV19 with TRBJ2-5, with 7 bases lining up with TRBD1. V gave up 5 bases and J gave up 1 base; unmatched junction bases: 4. Per the germline V gene, CDR1 is LNHDA and CDR2 is SQIVND (reference sequence). The CDR3 has 14 amino acids. The DNA of the CDR3 is TGTGCCAGTAGTTTACAGGGGTTCCAAGAGACCCAGTACTTC. Amino acid sequence: CASSLQGFQETQYF.

The chain carries TRBV7-9 and TRBJ2-1; TRBD2 matches at 14 bases. The V gene's germline CDR1 is SEHNR and CDR2 FQNEAQ (reference sequence). With 4 bases clipped from V and 7 bases from J, the junction kept 9 bases outside the gene matches. This CDR3 is built from 17 residues. In DNA, the CDR3 is TGTGCCAGCAGCTCCCACCGGACTAGCGGGAGGTTTAATGAGCAGTTCTTC. Translating it yields CASSSHRTSGRFNEQFF.